The sequence of this T cell receptor (beta chain) was determined in a study of OX40 agonist ivuxolimab in advanced cancers. Study background: Subjects had a mean age of about 65 years, with a range of about 20 to 85; less than 90% were male. Notes on the study in general: The study observed clonal expansion of CD4+ and CD8+ blood T cells by week 6 at 0.1 to 3.0 mg/kg.

Unmatched junction bases numbered 1, after V lost 1 base and J lost 6 bases. The CDR3 totals 14 residues. Germline CDR1 SGHTA, CDR2 FQGNSA. Comment on this clone: What it recognizes is unknown.

The table came from immunoSEQ multiplex PCR; TCRdb's copy has only in-frame clones and leaves some out. The table has 75,000 to 90,000 clones, 90% to 95% seen once; the top ten hold about 1.1%. The source of this sequence is an adult with an advanced solid tumor such as melanoma, head and neck, liver or kidney cancer. This specimen was CD4+ or CD8+ T cells sorted from blood, taken in a trial of the OX40 agonist ivuxolimab. The genes are TRBV7-2 and TRBJ2-7; 12 bases map to TRBD1. The CDR3 DNA reads TGTGCCAGCAGCTTAGGGGACAGGGGGCGCGAGCAGTACTTC. Protein sequence: CASSLGDRGREQYF.